This TCR beta chain came from a study of T cell changes during pregnancy in multiple sclerosis (dated 2019 in TCRdb). Notes on the research overall: Changes in the T cell repertoire over the course of pregnancy were examined in this study in women with multiple sclerosis.

The library was made by the immunoSEQ multiplex PCR assay. This is the immuneACCESS table as TCRdb keeps it, with only in-frame sequences that have V and J called. A part of the clones is gone; compared with another copy, unresolved V genes explain less than half, and the rest is unexplained. Counted in this sample were about 59,000 clones; over 90% of them appeared once. The ten largest clonotypes hold roughly 2.7% of the sample. This clone was counted once. The specificity of this receptor is unknown. Per-base qualities were not stored, and no clone one base away is much larger. The germline V gene gives CDR1 as MNHNS and CDR2 as SASEGT. The CDR3 contains 12 residues, cysteine and phenylalanine counted. Only the CDR3 DNA stays, 36 bases, in frame from base 1. V trim: 6 bases; J trim: 6 bases; unmatched bases: 3.

The source was CD8+ T cells from peripheral blood mononuclear cells, collected in the third trimester of pregnancy. The clonotype was recovered from a female donor with multiple sclerosis, enrolled in a pregnancy study. This receptor chain uses TRBV6-1 and TRBJ2-7, with 9 central nucleotides matching TRBD1. The CDR3 reads as follows: CASRGTGFEQYF. The bases read TGTGCCAGCAGGGGGACAGGGTTCGAGCAGTACTTC.